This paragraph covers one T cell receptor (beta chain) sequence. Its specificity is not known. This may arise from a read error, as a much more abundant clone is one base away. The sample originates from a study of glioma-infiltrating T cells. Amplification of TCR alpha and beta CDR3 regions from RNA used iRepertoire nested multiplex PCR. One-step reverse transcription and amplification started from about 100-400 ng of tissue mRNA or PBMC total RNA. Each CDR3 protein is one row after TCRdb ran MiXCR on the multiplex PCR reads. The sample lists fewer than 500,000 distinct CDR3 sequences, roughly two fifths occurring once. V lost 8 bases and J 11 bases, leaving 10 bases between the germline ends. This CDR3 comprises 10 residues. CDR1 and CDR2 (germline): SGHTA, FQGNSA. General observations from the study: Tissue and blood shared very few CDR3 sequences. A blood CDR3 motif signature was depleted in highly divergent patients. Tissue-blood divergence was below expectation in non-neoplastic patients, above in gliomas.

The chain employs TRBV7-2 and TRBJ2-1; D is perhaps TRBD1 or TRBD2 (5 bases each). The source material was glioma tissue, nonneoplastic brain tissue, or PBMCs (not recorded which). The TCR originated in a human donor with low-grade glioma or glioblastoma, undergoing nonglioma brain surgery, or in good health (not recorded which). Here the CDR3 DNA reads TGTGCCAGCGCAGGGAGACAGCAGTTCTTC. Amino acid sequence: CASAGRQQFF.